This entry is about one T cell receptor (beta chain). At least ten counts were recorded for this clone. Its antigen is still unknown. A much larger clone lies one base from this, so it may be a read error. No patient had received any treatment before thyroid surgery. Using T-cell receptor beta sequencing, the researchers looked back retrospectively at clinical samples from patients, gathered between the early 2010s and the late 2010s. From the cysteine through the phenylalanine, the CDR3 covers 13 amino acids. CDR3 DNA is the only sequence kept; it has 39 bases, read in frame from the first base. CDR1 and CDR2 (PRHDT, FYEKMQ) derive from the germline V gene (reference sequence). Cut back by 1 base and 7 bases, the V and J ends lie 8 bases apart. The library was made by PCR. The sequencing machine was an Illumina HiSeq 4000. High-throughput sequencing was used to profile the TCR beta-chain CDR3 region of each patient. For the original study's pipeline: A classifier to discriminate distant-metastatic papillary thyroid cancer patients was built from CDR3 differences across clinicopathological groups. The Shannon index was used to measure repertoire diversity, and the Morisita-Horn index was used to measure how similar tumor and blood repertoires were. The public sequencing data were trimmed at Q25 with fastp and processed into clonotypes with MiXCR by TCRdb, which kept only in-frame beta chains. TCRdb, not the authors, supplied the V and J calls. The sample contains 34,000 or so clones, about 17% of them found a single time. Around 3.1% of the sample belongs to the ten largest clones.

This specimen belongs to a study of metastatic and nonmetastatic thyroid tumors (dated by TCRdb to about 2020). For the study in its entirety: For patients with malignant and with benign thyroid disease, the researchers compared repertoires between peripheral blood samples and tumor or nodule tissue samples.

Results the study describes overall, beyond this receptor: In both blood and tumor samples, TCR beta diversity was reported to be significantly higher in malignant tumors than in benign nodules.

This TCR came from a female donor with papillary thyroid cancer or a benign thyroid nodule (not recorded which). Some clones in this sample may be carry-over from other donors' samples. The sample comprised blood. The chain is assembled from TRBV13 and TRBJ2-1; a confident D gene designation cannot be given. Here the CDR3 is given as CASSLVTANEQFF. The nucleotide sequence reads as follows: TGTGCCAGCAGCTTAGTTACAGCTAATGAGCAGTTCTTC.